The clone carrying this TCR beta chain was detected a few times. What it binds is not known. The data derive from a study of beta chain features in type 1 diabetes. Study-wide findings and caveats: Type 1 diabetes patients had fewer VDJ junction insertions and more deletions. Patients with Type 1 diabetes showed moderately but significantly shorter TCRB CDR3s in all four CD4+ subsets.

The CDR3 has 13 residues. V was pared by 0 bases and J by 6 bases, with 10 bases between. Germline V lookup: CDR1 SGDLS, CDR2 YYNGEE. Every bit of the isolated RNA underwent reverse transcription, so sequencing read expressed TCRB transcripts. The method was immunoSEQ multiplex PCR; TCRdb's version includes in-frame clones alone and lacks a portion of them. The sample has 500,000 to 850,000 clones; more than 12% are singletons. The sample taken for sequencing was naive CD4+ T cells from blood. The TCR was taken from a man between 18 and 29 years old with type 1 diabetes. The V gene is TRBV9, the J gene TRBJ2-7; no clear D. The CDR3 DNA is TGTGCCAGCAGCGTAGAACCGGTGAGCGAGCAGTACTTC. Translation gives CASSVEPVSEQYF.